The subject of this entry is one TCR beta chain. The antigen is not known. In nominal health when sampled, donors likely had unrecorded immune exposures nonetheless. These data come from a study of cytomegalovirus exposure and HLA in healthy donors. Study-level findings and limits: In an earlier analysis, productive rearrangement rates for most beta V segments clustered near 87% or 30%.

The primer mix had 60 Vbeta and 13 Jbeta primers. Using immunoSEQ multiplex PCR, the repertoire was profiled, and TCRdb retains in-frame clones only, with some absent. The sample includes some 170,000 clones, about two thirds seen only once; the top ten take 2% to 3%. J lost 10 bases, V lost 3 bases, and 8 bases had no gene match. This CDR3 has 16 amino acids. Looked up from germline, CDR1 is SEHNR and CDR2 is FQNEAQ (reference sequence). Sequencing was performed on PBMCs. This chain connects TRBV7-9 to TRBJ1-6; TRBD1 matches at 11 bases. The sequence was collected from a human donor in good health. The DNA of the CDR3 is TGTGCCAGCAGCTTCGGGACAGGGGGGGCGGGATCACCCCTCCACTTT. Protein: CASSFGTGGAGSPLHF. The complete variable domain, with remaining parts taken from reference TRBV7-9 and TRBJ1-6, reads DTGVSQNPRHKITKRGQNVTFRCDPISEHNRLYWYRQTLGQGPEFLTYFQNEAQLEKSRLLSDRFSAERPKGSFSTLEIQRTEQGDSAMYLCASSFGTGGAGSPLHFGNGTRLTVT.